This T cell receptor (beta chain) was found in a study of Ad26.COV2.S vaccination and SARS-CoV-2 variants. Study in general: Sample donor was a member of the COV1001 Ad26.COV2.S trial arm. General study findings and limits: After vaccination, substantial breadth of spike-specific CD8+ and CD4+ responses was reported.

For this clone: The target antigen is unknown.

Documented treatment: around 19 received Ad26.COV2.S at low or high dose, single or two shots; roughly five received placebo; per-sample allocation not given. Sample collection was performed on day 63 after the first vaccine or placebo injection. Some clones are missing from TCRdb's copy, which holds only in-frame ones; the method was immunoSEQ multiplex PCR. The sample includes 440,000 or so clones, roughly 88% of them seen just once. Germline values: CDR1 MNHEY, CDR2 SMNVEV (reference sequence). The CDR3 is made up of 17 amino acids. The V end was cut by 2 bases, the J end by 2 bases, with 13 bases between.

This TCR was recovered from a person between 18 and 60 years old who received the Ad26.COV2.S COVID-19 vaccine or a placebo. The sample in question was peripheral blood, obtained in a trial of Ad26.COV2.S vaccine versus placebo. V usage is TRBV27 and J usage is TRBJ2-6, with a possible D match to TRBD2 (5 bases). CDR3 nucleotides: TGTGCCAGCAGTTTAAATTGGAGGTGGGCTGGGGCCAACGTCCTGACTTTC. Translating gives CASSLNWRWAGANVLTF. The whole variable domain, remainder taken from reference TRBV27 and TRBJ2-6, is EAQVTQNPRYLITVTGKKLTVTCSQNMNHEYMSWYRQDPGLGLRQIYYSMNVEVTDKGDVPEGYKVSRKEKRNFPLILESPSPNQTSLYFCASSLNWRWAGANVLTFGAGSRLTVL.